A single sample is the source of the 29 T cell receptor beta chains below, sequenced in a study of CD8 T cells in Susac syndrome (dated 2019 in TCRdb). To prepare the library, the immunoSEQ multiplex PCR assay was applied. RNA was extracted using the RNeasy kit, and about 0.5 to 1 ug of the RNA was reverse transcribed with random hexamers. TCRdb reprocessing: public reads trimmed at Q25 with fastp, clones called with MiXCR, in-frame beta chains kept. Here each entry gathers all rows of one CDR3 protein and keeps the most common genes and DNA. Here the sample has some 200,000 distinct CDR3 sequences; 95% occur a single time. The ten largest make up 0.095% of the sample. Source material: CD4+ T cells from PBMCs. These TCRs come from a human donor with multiple sclerosis.

The chain combines TRBV29-1 with TRBJ2-7; 8 positions agree with TRBD1. J gave up 1 base and V 7 bases, and 12 bases lay outside the gene matches. Per the germline V gene, CDR1 is SQVTM and CDR2 is ANQGSEA. The CDR3 spans 15 residues. This CDR3 reads CSATIGTGGSYEQYF. In DNA form, the CDR3 reads TGCAGCGCTACCATAGGGACAGGAGGGTCCTACGAGCAGTACTTC.

The chain carries TRBV18 and TRBJ1-2; 9 bases agree with TRBD1. Looked up from germline, CDR1 is KGHSH and CDR2 is LQKENI. Trimming removed 1 base from V and 4 bases from J; junction bases left unmatched: 7. This CDR3 spans 16 amino acids. The CDR3 DNA sequence: TGTGCCAGCTCACCACTTCGACAGGGGGAGAGCTATGGCTACACCTTC. Translating gives CASSPLRQGESYGYTF. The full variable domain, with the rest looked up from reference TRBV18 and TRBJ1-2, is NAGVMQNPRHLVRRRGQEARLRCSPMKGHSHVYWYRQLPEEGLKFMVYLQKENIIDESGMPKERFSAEFPKEGPSILRIQQVVRGDSAAYFCASSPLRQGESYGYTFGSGTRLTVV.

This clonotype has just one count. The chain has TRBV30 and TRBJ2-5; D remains ambiguous. CDR1 and CDR2 from the germline V gene are GTSNPN and SVGIG (reference sequence). Trimming took off 3 bases at V and 5 bases at J, with 13 bases between the two ends. The CDR3 is 13 amino acids. The CDR3 DNA sequence: TGTGCCTGGAGGGCAGAGACAAGGGAGACCCAGTACTTC. This codes for CAWRAETRETQYF.

This clonotype appeared once. V usage is TRBV18 and J usage is TRBJ2-1; no reliable D call. CDR1 and CDR2 from the germline V gene are KGHSH and LQKENI. V lost 0 bases and J lost 6, with 12 bases in between. The CDR3 has 15 residues. The CDR3 loop reads CASSPPSGRGNEQFF. The CDR3 DNA reads as TGTGCCAGCTCACCACCTTCCGGGCGAGGCAATGAGCAGTTCTTC.

The chain uses TRBV5-1 and TRBJ1-2; 9 bases align to TRBD1. Trimming at V came to 3 bases and at J to 7 bases, leaving 7 bases not matched to a gene. Germline V gene lookup returns CDR1 SGHRS and CDR2 YFSETQ. There are 14 residues in the CDR3. Written as DNA, the CDR3 is TGCGCCAGCAGCTCTACAGGGGGCTCGGTTGGCTACACCTTC. This translates into CASSSTGGSVGYTF. The complete variable domain, with remaining parts taken from reference TRBV5-1 and TRBJ1-2, reads KAGVTQTPRYLIKTRGQQVTLSCSPISGHRSVSWYQQTPGQGLQFLFEYFSETQRNKGNFPGRFSGRQFSNSRSEMNVSTLELGDSALYLCASSSTGGSVGYTFGSGTRLTVV.

This clonotype has only one observation. The chain recombines TRBV2 with TRBJ2-7; D is undetermined. This CDR3 is 12 amino acids long. With 7 bases removed from V and 3 bases from J, the gap between germline ends came to 10 bases. Germline CDR1 SNHLY, CDR2 FYNNEI. CDR3 sequence: CASTPTVYEQYF. CDR3 bases: TGTGCCAGCACGCCTACAGTCTACGAGCAGTACTTC.

This clonotype showed up just once. The genes are TRBV5-1 and TRBJ2-7; 9 bases agree with TRBD1. This CDR3 contains 14 residues. The germline V gene encodes CDR1 SGHRS and CDR2 YFSETQ. The V gene end was trimmed by 4 bases and the J gene end by 3 bases; junction bases not matched to a gene: 5. The CDR3 nucleotides read TGCGCCAGCAGCGAAATGACAGGGGGCTACGAGCAGTACTTC. Protein: CASSEMTGGYEQYF.

This chain joins TRBV29-1 and TRBJ2-2; 7 nucleotides line up with TRBD2. V shed 6 bases and J 6 bases; nucleotides not matched to a gene: 10. Germline CDR1 reads SQVTM; CDR2 reads ANQGSEA. The CDR3 is 14 residues long. The CDR3 loop is CSVGQGGFAGELFF. CDR3 sequence (DNA): TGCAGCGTGGGCCAGGGAGGGTTTGCCGGGGAGCTGTTTTTT.

The chain links TRBV30 to TRBJ2-3, with D uncertain. With 0 bases removed from V and 6 bases from J, the gap between germline ends came to 10 bases. CDR1 is GTSNPN, CDR2 SVGIG, per germline (reference sequence). The CDR3 length is 13 residues. The CDR3 bases are TGTGCCTGGAGTGTACTGGACCTCGATACGCAGTATTTT. This encodes CAWSVLDLDTQYF. Together with reference TRBV30 and TRBJ2-3, the CDR3 gives the full variable domain: SQTIHQWPATLVQPVGSPLSLECTVEGTSNPNLYWYRQAAGRGLQLLFYSVGIGQISSEVPQNLSASRPQDRQFILSSKKLLLSDSGFYLCAWSVLDLDTQYFGPGTRLTVL.

The chain links TRBV24-1 to TRBJ2-3; either TRBD1 or TRBD2 may fit D (6 bases each). The V and J ends lost 3 bases and 9 bases respectively, with 9 bases between them. Germline CDR1 reads KGHDR; CDR2 reads SFDVKD. The CDR3 has 12 amino acids. The CDR3 nucleotides read TGTGCCACCAGTGATCGGAGGGGGACGCAGTATTTT. Translating it yields CATSDRRGTQYF.

The chain carries TRBV7-2 and TRBJ1-5; 8 bases are a match to TRBD1. The ends lost 5 bases at V and 7 bases at J; junction bases unmatched: 4. The CDR3 has 13 residues. Looked up from germline, CDR1 is SGHTA and CDR2 is FQGNSA. CDR3 sequence reads: CASSPSGGQPQHF. CDR3 bases: TGTGCCAGCAGCCCCTCAGGGGGCCAGCCCCAGCATTTT.

This sequence joins TRBV18 and TRBJ1-5; perhaps TRBD1 as D (6 bases). The CDR3 runs 15 residues. V was trimmed by 5 bases and J by 2 bases, leaving 13 bases between them. CDR1 is KGHSH and CDR2 is LQKENI in the germline V gene. The DNA of the CDR3 is TGTGCCAGCTCAGGTCTCAGGGGTGGCAATCAGCCCCAGCATTTT. Translated, it gives CASSGLRGGNQPQHF.

The chain employs TRBV6-5 and TRBJ1-5, with D perhaps matching TRBD1 (5 bases). V was pared by 4 bases and J by 10 bases, with 14 bases between. Germline V lookup: CDR1 MNHEY, CDR2 SVGAGI. The CDR3 totals 13 residues. The CDR3 sequence: CASSWDRANPQHF. The DNA of the CDR3 is TGTGCCAGCAGTTGGGACCGGGCTAACCCCCAGCATTTT.

The chain employs TRBV29-1 and TRBJ2-3; no firm D call. Trimming removed 7 bases at V and 0 bases at J, with 8 bases between. Germline V CDR1 and CDR2: SQVTM, ANQGSEA. This CDR3 has 12 amino acids. CDR3 protein: CSAGPSTDTQYF. The CDR3 coding sequence is TGCAGCGCCGGTCCTAGCACAGATACGCAGTATTTT.

The J gene is TRBJ2-1, the V gene TRBV29-1, with D uncertain. The length of the CDR3 is 13 residues. Germline CDR1 and CDR2: SQVTM and ANQGSEA. Trimming shortened V by 3 bases and J by 2 bases, and 8 bases separated the two germline ends. CDR3 in amino acids: CSVDGLTYNEQFF. DNA of the CDR3: TGCAGCGTTGATGGGTTAACCTACAATGAGCAGTTCTTC.

This clonotype appeared a few times. The chain links TRBV12-3 or TRBV12-4 to TRBJ1-1; D uncertain. This CDR3 has 12 residues. Trimming stripped 2 bases from V and 5 bases from J, with 6 bases between. The CDR3 loop reads CASSLPGTEAFF. CDR3 nucleotide sequence: TGTGCCAGCAGTTTACCGGGAACTGAAGCTTTCTTT.

The chain joins TRBV9 to TRBJ2-1; D is undetermined. V was clipped by 6 bases and J by 1 base, with 11 bases between them. CDR1 and CDR2 from the germline V gene are SGDLS and YYNGEE. CDR3 size: 14 residues. CDR3 DNA sequence: TGTGCCAGCACGGTAGTGGGGTCCTACAATGAGCAGTTCTTC. Its translation is CASTVVGSYNEQFF.

V and J are TRBV7-2 and TRBJ2-3, with D hard to call. Germline V CDR1 and CDR2: SGHTA, FQGNSA. The CDR3 covers 16 residues. V lost 3 bases to trimming and J lost 6 bases, with 19 bases between them. The CDR3 DNA reads as TGTGCCAGCAGCTTGATGAATGTGCCACGTATTGATACGCAGTATTTT. Translated, it gives CASSLMNVPRIDTQYF.

This chain connects TRBV5-6 to TRBJ2-7, with D possibly matching TRBD1 (6 bases). Trimming removed 2 bases at V and 5 bases at J, with 17 bases between. Germline V gene sequence: CDR1 SGHDT, CDR2 YYEEEE. The CDR3 covers 15 residues. The chain's CDR3 is CASSFTGKPSNEQYF. CDR3 coding DNA: TGTGCCAGCAGCTTTACAGGGAAGCCATCCAACGAGCAGTACTTC.

This chain links TRBV24-1 with TRBJ2-5; 9 bases line up with TRBD2. Germline CDR1 KGHDR, CDR2 SFDVKD. The length of the CDR3 is 15 residues. V gave up 2 bases and J gave up 5 bases; unmatched junction bases: 5. The chain's CDR3 is CATSDSGTSRETQYF. Here the CDR3 DNA reads TGTGCCACCAGTGATTCCGGGACTAGCCGCGAGACCCAGTACTTC.

J is TRBJ2-5 and V is TRBV28; TRBD1 might be the D (6 bases). The CDR3 consists of 14 residues. Germline V lookup: CDR1 MDHEN, CDR2 SYDVKM. V shed 6 bases and J shed 4 bases, with 15 bases lying between them. The CDR3 DNA reads as TGTGCCAGCAGGTCCCCAGAGGGGGTAGAGACCCAGTACTTC. Protein: CASRSPEGVETQYF.

The chain is built from TRBV5-6 and TRBJ2-1; perhaps TRBD1 as D (6 bases). CDR1 SGHDT and CDR2 YYEEEE come from the germline V gene. The CDR3 consists of 17 residues. Trimming left V 2 bases short and J 1 base short, with 16 bases between. The CDR3, as DNA: TGTGCCAGCAGCTTAATTCCGCGACAGGCGTCCTACAATGAGCAGTTCTTC. Translating gives CASSLIPRQASYNEQFF. Full variable domain (missing parts from reference TRBV5-6 and TRBJ2-1): DAGVTQSPTHLIKTRGQQVTLRCSPKSGHDTVSWYQQALGQGPQFIFQYYEEEERQRGNFPDRFSGHQFPNYSSELNVNALLLGDSALYLCASSLIPRQASYNEQFFGPGTRLTVL.

The J gene is TRBJ2-7, the V gene TRBV20-1; 13 bases agree with TRBD2. V lost 4 bases to trimming and J lost 3 bases; unmatched junction nucleotides: 6. The length of the CDR3 is 15 residues. Germline assignment: CDR1 DFQATT and CDR2 SNEGSKA (reference sequence). This CDR3 reads CSATTSGGAFYEQYF. The CDR3 nucleotides read TGCAGTGCTACTACTAGCGGGGGGGCGTTCTACGAGCAGTACTTC.

V and J are TRBV20-1 and TRBJ2-4, with 8 bases aligning to TRBD1. From germline, CDR1 is DFQATT and CDR2 SNEGSKA (reference sequence). Trimming cost V 6 bases and J 6 bases; bases outside gene matches: 7. The length of the CDR3 is 13 residues. The CDR3 sequence is CSASGTGRNIQYF. The CDR3 DNA reads as TGCAGTGCCTCAGGGACAGGACGAAACATTCAGTACTTC.

The genes are TRBV20-1 and TRBJ1-5; tentatively, D is TRBD1 (6 bases). CDR1 and CDR2 (germline): DFQATT, SNEGSKA (reference sequence). The CDR3 covers 16 residues. V lost 3 bases and J 3 bases, leaving 18 bases between the germline ends. The CDR3 reads CSARTKQGIVNQPQHF. The CDR3 DNA is TGCAGTGCTAGGACCAAGCAGGGGATCGTCAATCAGCCCCAGCATTTT.

As DNA, the CDR3 is TGTGCCAGCAGCCAAGGGCTAGCCAGCTCCTACGAGCAGTACTTC. It is translated as CASSQGLASSYEQYF. The chain carries TRBV3-1 and TRBJ2-7, with TRBD2 as a possible D gene (5 bases). Germline CDR1 is LGHDT and CDR2 is YNNKEL (reference sequence). The CDR3 sequence is 15 residues long. V lost 1 base, J lost 0 bases, and 10 bases lay in between.

The gene calls are TRBV29-1 and TRBJ2-1; the match to TRBD1 covers 8 bases. The V and J ends lost 5 bases and 5 bases, in that order; junction bases with no gene match: 8. This CDR3 comprises 14 residues. Germline CDR1 and CDR2: SQVTM and ANQGSEA. DNA of the CDR3: TGCAGCGTTCGCGCCGGGACAGGTCACAATGAGCAGTTCTTC. This sequence encodes CSVRAGTGHNEQFF.

This chain connects TRBV5-6 to TRBJ2-1, with TRBD2 identical over 8 bases. Germline V CDR1 and CDR2: SGHDT, YYEEEE. V shed 5 bases, J shed 0 bases, and the junction held 16 bases outside the gene matches. CDR3 size: 19 residues. The CDR3 region is CASRWRGAARISSYNEQFF. Written as DNA, the CDR3 is TGTGCCAGCAGGTGGCGGGGGGCCGCCCGAATAAGCTCCTACAATGAGCAGTTCTTC.

V usage is TRBV2 and J usage is TRBJ1-2, with TRBD1 identical over 7 bases. The V gene end was trimmed by 8 bases and the J gene end by 8 bases; junction bases not matched to a gene: 11. Germline lookup yields CDR1 SNHLY and CDR2 FYNNEI. CDR3 size: 13 residues. This CDR3 is CASEVRGVGGYTF. CDR3 sequence (DNA): TGTGCCAGCGAAGTCAGGGGGGTAGGAGGCTACACCTTC. The whole variable domain, remainder taken from reference TRBV2 and TRBJ1-2, is EPEVTQTPSHQVTQMGQEVILRCVPISNHLYFYWYRQILGQKVEFLVSFYNNEISEKSEIFDDQFSVERPDGSNFTLKIRSTKLEDSAMYFCASEVRGVGGYTFGSGTRLTVV.